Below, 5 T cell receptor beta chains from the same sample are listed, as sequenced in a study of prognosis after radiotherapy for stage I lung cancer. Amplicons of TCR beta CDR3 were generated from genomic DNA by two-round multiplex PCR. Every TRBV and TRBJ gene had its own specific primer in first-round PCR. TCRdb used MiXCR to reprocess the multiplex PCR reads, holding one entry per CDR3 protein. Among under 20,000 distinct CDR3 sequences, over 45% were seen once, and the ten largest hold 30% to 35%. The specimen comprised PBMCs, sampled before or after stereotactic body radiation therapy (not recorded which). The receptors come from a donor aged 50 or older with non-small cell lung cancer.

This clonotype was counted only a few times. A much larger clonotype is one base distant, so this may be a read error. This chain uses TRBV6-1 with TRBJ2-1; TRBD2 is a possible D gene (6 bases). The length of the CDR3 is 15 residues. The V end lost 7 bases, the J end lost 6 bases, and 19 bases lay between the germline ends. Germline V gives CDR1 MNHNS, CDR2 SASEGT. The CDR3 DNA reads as TGTGCCAGCACCAAACCTGTACTAGCCAGCAATGAGCAGTTCTTC. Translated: CASTKPVLASNEQFF.

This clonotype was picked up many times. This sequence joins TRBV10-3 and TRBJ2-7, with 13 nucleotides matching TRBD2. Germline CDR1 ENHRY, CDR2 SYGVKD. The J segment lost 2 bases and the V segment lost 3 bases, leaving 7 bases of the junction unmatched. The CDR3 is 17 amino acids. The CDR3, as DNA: TGTGCCATCAGTGATCCGGGACTAGCGGGGCCAACCTACGAGCAGTACTTC. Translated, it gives CAISDPGLAGPTYEQYF.

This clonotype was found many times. This CDR3 is CASSLSPQGGLQETQYF. The CDR3, as DNA: TGTGCCAGCAGCTTATCTCCCCAGGGCGGACTGCAAGAGACCCAGTACTTC. The J gene is TRBJ2-5, the V gene TRBV7-6; D is possibly TRBD1 or TRBD2 (5 bases each). This CDR3 comprises 17 residues. With 2 bases removed from V and 2 bases from J, the gap between germline ends came to 18 bases. Germline V gives CDR1 SGHVS, CDR2 FNYEAQ.

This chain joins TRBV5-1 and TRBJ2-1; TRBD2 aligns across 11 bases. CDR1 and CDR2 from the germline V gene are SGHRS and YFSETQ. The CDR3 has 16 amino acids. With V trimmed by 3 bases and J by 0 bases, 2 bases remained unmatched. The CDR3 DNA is TGCGCCAGCAGCTCGACTAGCGGGATCTCCTACAATGAGCAGTTCTTC. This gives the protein CASSSTSGISYNEQFF. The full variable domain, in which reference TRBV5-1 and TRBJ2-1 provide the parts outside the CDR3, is KAGVTQTPRYLIKTRGQQVTLSCSPISGHRSVSWYQQTPGQGLQFLFEYFSETQRNKGNFPGRFSGRQFSNSRSEMNVSTLELGDSALYLCASSSTSGISYNEQFFGPGTRLTVL.

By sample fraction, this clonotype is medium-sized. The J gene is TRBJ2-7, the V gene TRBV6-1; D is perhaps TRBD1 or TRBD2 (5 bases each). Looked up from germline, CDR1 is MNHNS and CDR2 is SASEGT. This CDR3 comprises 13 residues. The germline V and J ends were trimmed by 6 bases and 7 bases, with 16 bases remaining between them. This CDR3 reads CASSRGAAMEQYF. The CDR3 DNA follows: TGTGCCAGCAGCAGAGGGGCAGCCATGGAGCAGTACTTC.